The 16 T cell receptor beta chains reported below all come from one sample, sequenced in a study of response to subunit inactivated influenza vaccine. TCRdb reanalysed the RT-PCR reads using MiXCR and keeps one entry per CDR3 protein. The sample yields about 700,000 distinct CDR3 sequences, around 15% seen once. Sequences were derived from PBMCs from blood, sampled approximately 15 days before vaccination. These receptors all stem from a man aged 45-60 years who received an inactivated influenza vaccine.

Ten or more counts support this clonotype. The J gene is TRBJ2-1, the V gene TRBV5-1; no firm D call. CDR1 is SGHRS and CDR2 is YFSETQ in the germline V gene. V lost 3 bases and J 6 bases, leaving 7 bases between the germline ends. The CDR3 consists of 12 residues. The CDR3 protein is CASSSDGNEQFF. CDR3 nucleotide sequence: TGCGCCAGCAGCTCCGACGGCAATGAGCAGTTCTTC.

This clonotype was observed a few times. The chain combines TRBV7-2 with TRBJ2-5, with D perhaps TRBD1 (6 bases). Germline assignment: CDR1 SGHTA and CDR2 FQGNSA. The CDR3 covers 13 residues. V gave up 4 bases and J gave up 5 bases, with 11 bases separating them. CDR3 nucleotides: TGTGCCAGCAGCTGGACAGCTTCCGAGACCCAGTACTTC. This sequence encodes CASSWTASETQYF.

This chain joins TRBV5-5 and TRBJ2-1, with D tentatively TRBD2 (5 bases). The V end was cut by 1 base, the J end by 2 bases, with 13 bases between. The CDR3 consists of 16 residues. Germline V CDR1 and CDR2: SGHKS, YYEKEE (reference sequence). CDR3 bases: TGTGCCAGCAGCTTGAAGCCGGGGAGCACCTACAATGAGCAGTTCTTC. Translation: CASSLKPGSTYNEQFF.

This clonotype was recorded a few times. V gene TRBV15 combines with J gene TRBJ2-1, with 16 bases identical to TRBD2. In germline, CDR1 is LNHNV, CDR2 YYDKDF (reference sequence). This CDR3 spans 18 amino acids. The J segment lost 4 bases and the V segment lost 3 bases, leaving 6 bases of the junction unmatched. The CDR3 region is CATSRGLAGGFGYNEQFF. The CDR3 nucleotides are TGTGCCACCAGCAGGGGACTAGCGGGAGGGTTTGGGTACAATGAGCAGTTCTTC.

CDR3 DNA: TGTGCCAGCAGCCAAGGGGTAGAAACCTACGAGCAGTACTTC. Protein product: CASSQGVETYEQYF. The J gene is TRBJ2-7, the V gene TRBV3-1; D unclear. CDR1 and CDR2 (germline): LGHDT, YNNKEL (reference sequence). CDR3 length: 14 amino acids. Trimming removed 1 base from V and 2 bases from J, with 9 bases in between.

The table lists this clonotype with a few counts. The chain couples TRBV3-1 to TRBJ2-6; TRBD1 matches 7 bases. This CDR3 is 20 amino acids long. V trimming: 1 base; J trimming: 0 bases; junction bases outside the gene matches: 12. Germline assignment: CDR1 LGHDT and CDR2 YNNKEL (reference sequence). CDR3 coding DNA: TGTGCCAGCAGCCAAGTAACCCTCCACAGGGGTAGCTCTGGGGCCAACGTCCTGACTTTC. It specifies CASSQVTLHRGSSGANVLTF.

The genes are TRBV5-4 and TRBJ2-3; D unresolved. Trimming stripped 0 bases from V and 4 bases from J, with 12 bases between. CDR1 and CDR2 from the germline V gene are SGHNT and YYREEE (reference sequence). CDR3 size: 15 residues. The chain's CDR3 is CASSLGGVAPDTQYF. For the CDR3, the DNA is TGTGCCAGCAGCTTGGGCGGAGTTGCGCCAGATACGCAGTATTTT.

This clonotype was counted a few times. The chain is built from TRBV4-1 and TRBJ2-1, with TRBD2 matching over 8 bases. CDR3 length: 18 amino acids. After removal of 1 base from V and 3 bases from J, the junction contained 11 bases not matched to a gene. CDR1 and CDR2 (germline): MGHRA, YSYEKL. CDR3 amino acids: CASSQAYQAGAFYNEQFF. In DNA, the CDR3 is TGCGCCAGCAGCCAAGCGTACCAAGCGGGGGCCTTCTACAATGAGCAGTTCTTC.

The chain is built from TRBV15 and TRBJ2-3; no definite D call. This CDR3 spans 13 amino acids. Germline V gives CDR1 LNHNV, CDR2 YYDKDF (reference sequence). V lost 5 bases and J 3 bases, leaving 9 bases between the germline ends. The DNA of the CDR3 is TGTGCCACCAGCGGCCGCATGACAGATACGCAGTATTTT. Translation gives CATSGRMTDTQYF.

This clonotype was counted between two and nine times. J is TRBJ2-7 and V is TRBV12-3 or TRBV12-4; D might be TRBD1 (5 bases). V lost 5 bases to trimming and J lost 5 bases, with 16 bases between them. This CDR3 has 14 residues. The CDR3 sequence: CASSPWQGSNEQYF. The CDR3 DNA is TGTGCCAGCAGTCCATGGCAGGGTTCGAACGAGCAGTACTTC.

This clonotype was seen more than once but under ten times. J is TRBJ1-4 and V is TRBV7-9, with 9 bases matching TRBD1. V shed 2 bases, J shed 8 bases, and the junction held 6 bases outside the gene matches. CDR1 and CDR2 (germline): SEHNR, FQNEAQ (reference sequence). The CDR3 totals 15 residues. CDR3 residues: CASSLSTGGREKLFF. CDR3 sequence (DNA): TGTGCCAGCAGCTTATCGACAGGGGGAAGGGAAAAACTGTTTTTT.

This clonotype has a handful of counts. The CDR3 sequence is CASSTPSTGYEQYF. The CDR3, as DNA: TGTGCCAGCAGTACCCCCTCCACTGGCTACGAGCAGTACTTC. The V gene is TRBV6-1, the J gene TRBJ2-7; D remains unclear. Germline V gene data show CDR1 as MNHNS and CDR2 as SASEGT. V was trimmed by 5 bases and J by 3 bases, leaving 14 bases between them. The CDR3 runs 14 residues.

A few counts support this clonotype. CDR3 in DNA: TGTGCCAGCAGTTTATGGGGGCCTGGAAACACCATATATTTT. It codes for CASSLWGPGNTIYF. V is TRBV12-3 or TRBV12-4 and J is TRBJ1-3, with D possibly matching TRBD1 (6 bases). CDR3 size: 14 residues. V was clipped by 2 bases and J by 2 bases, with 7 bases between them.

This clonotype was picked up many times. This sequence joins TRBV11-2 and TRBJ2-7; 7 bases are shared with TRBD1. Germline V gene lookup returns CDR1 SGHAT and CDR2 FQNNGV. The CDR3 has 15 amino acids. Trimming took 3 bases from V and 0 from J; bases not matched to a gene: 5. CDR3 loop: CASSLGTAISYEQYF. The CDR3, as DNA: TGTGCCAGCAGCTTGGGGACAGCTATCTCCTACGAGCAGTACTTC.

This clonotype was counted ten times or more. The chain combines TRBV20-1 with TRBJ1-3; D may be TRBD1 (6 bases). The length of the CDR3 is 15 residues. V lost 2 bases to trimming and J lost 6 bases, with 17 bases between them. In germline, CDR1 is DFQATT, CDR2 SNEGSKA (reference sequence). CDR3 loop: CSARPTDSHPNTIYF. The CDR3 DNA sequence: TGCAGTGCTAGACCAACGGACAGCCACCCAAACACCATATATTTT.

CDR3 region: CSVGESYGYTF. CDR3 nucleotide sequence: TGCAGCGTGGGTGAAAGCTATGGCTACACCTTC. The V and J genes are TRBV29-1 and TRBJ1-2, with D uncertain. Trimming shortened V by 6 bases and J by 4 bases, and 9 bases separated the two germline ends. The CDR3 is made up of 11 amino acids. Germline V CDR1 and CDR2: SQVTM, ANQGSEA.